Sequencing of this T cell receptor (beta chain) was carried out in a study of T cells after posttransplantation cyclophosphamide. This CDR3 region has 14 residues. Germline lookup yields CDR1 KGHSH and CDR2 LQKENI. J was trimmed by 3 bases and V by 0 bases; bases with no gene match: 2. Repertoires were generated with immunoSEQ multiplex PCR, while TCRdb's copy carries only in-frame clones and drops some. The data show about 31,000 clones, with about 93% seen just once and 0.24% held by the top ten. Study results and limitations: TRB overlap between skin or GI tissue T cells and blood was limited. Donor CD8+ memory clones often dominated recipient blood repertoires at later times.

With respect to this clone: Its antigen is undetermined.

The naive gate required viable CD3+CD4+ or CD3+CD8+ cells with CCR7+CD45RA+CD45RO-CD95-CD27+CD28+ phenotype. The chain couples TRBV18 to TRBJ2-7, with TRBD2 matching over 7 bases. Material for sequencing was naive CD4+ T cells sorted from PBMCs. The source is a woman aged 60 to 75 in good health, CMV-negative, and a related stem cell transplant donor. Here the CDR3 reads CASSPPGTNYEQYF. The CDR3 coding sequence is TGTGCCAGCTCACCACCCGGGACTAACTACGAGCAGTACTTC.